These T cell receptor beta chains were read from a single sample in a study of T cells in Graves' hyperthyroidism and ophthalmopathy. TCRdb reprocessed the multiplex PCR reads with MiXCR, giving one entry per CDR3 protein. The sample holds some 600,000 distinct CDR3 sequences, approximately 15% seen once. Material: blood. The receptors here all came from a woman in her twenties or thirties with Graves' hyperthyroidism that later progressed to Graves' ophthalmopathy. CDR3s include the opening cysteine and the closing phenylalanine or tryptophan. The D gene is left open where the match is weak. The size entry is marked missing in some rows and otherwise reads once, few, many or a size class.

CDR3: CASSRTSGSVDTGELFF
DNA: TGTGCCAGCAGCCGGACTAGCGGGAGCGTCGACACCGGGGAGCTGTTTTTT
J: TRBJ2-2
size: .
D: TRBD2
V: TRBV6-2/TRBV6-3

CDR3: CASSGVNEQFF
DNA: TGTGCCAGCAGCGGGGTCAATGAGCAGTTCTTC
J: TRBJ2-1
size: .
D: .
V: TRBV5-6

CDR3: CSAPGQPNEKLFF
DNA: TGCAGTGCCCCGGGACAGCCGAATGAAAAACTGTTTTTT
J: TRBJ1-4
size: many
D: TRBD1
V: TRBV20-1

CDR3: CASSLVPLTDTQYF
DNA: TGCGCCAGCAGCTTGGTTCCCCTCACAGATACGCAGTATTTT
J: TRBJ2-3
size: .
D: .
V: TRBV5-1

CDR3: CASSLRTGVRDTQYF
DNA: TGTGCCAGCAGCTTAAGGACAGGGGTCAGGGATACGCAGTATTTT
J: TRBJ2-3
size: many
D: TRBD1
V: TRBV7-9

CDR3: CASSQDRWTVYNEQFF
DNA: TGTGCCAGCAGCCAAGATCGTTGGACTGTCTACAATGAGCAGTTCTTC
J: TRBJ2-1
size: .
D: .
V: TRBV14

CDR3: CASSEPQGSGYTF
DNA: TGTGCCAGCAGTGAGCCACAGGGGTCAGGCTACACCTTC
J: TRBJ1-2
size: few
D: TRBD1
V: TRBV6-1

CDR3: CASSVPGREEYF
DNA: TGTGCCAGCAGCGTCCCGGGGCGGGAGGAGTACTTC
J: TRBJ2-7
size: many
D: TRBD2
V: TRBV7-2

CDR3: CASSDTRGSREPQHF
DNA: TGTGCCAGCAGTGATACCAGGGGCTCGCGGGAGCCCCAGCATTTT
J: TRBJ1-5
size: .
D: .
V: TRBV28

CDR3: CASSYIGEDYEQYF
DNA: TGTGCCAGCAGTTACATTGGTGAGGACTACGAGCAGTACTTC
J: TRBJ2-7
size: .
D: .
V: TRBV6-2/TRBV6-3

CDR3: CASNDGFPYNEQFF
DNA: TGTGCCAGCAACGACGGATTCCCCTACAATGAGCAGTTCTTC
J: TRBJ2-1
size: .
D: .
V: TRBV6-1

CDR3: CASSAGERAEAFF
DNA: TGTGCCAGCTCGGCAGGGGAGCGAGCTGAAGCTTTCTTT
J: TRBJ1-1
size: many
D: .
V: TRBV18

CDR3: CSARGLALTTDTQYF
DNA: TGCAGTGCTAGGGGACTAGCGCTGACCACAGATACGCAGTATTTT
J: TRBJ2-3
size: many
D: TRBD2
V: TRBV20-1

CDR3: CASSPTHSGQGLHEQYF
DNA: TGCGCCAGCAGCCCAACCCACTCGGGACAGGGATTACACGAGCAGTACTTC
J: TRBJ2-7
size: few
D: TRBD1
V: TRBV5-1

CDR3: CASSGSEMTDTQYF
DNA: TGCGCCAGCAGCGGGAGCGAAATGACAGATACGCAGTATTTT
J: TRBJ2-3
size: few
D: .
V: TRBV5-1

CDR3: CVSSLTETGNEKLFF
DNA: TGTGTCAGCAGCTTAACCGAGACAGGGAATGAAAAACTGTTTTTT
J: TRBJ1-4
size: .
D: TRBD1
V: TRBV7-9

CDR3: CASSLGAGQDYGYTF
DNA: TGTGCCAGCAGCTTAGGAGCGGGACAGGACTATGGCTACACCTTC
J: TRBJ1-2
size: .
D: TRBD1
V: TRBV11-2

CDR3: CASSLSGDRVGGYTF
DNA: TGTGCCAGCAGCTTATCGGGTGACAGGGTGGGAGGCTACACCTTC
J: TRBJ1-2
size: many
D: TRBD1
V: TRBV7-2

CDR3: CASSPGLARSSYNEQFF
DNA: TGTGCCAGCAGTCCGGGACTAGCGAGAAGCTCCTACAATGAGCAGTTCTTC
J: TRBJ2-1
size: few
D: TRBD2
V: TRBV6-2/TRBV6-3

CDR3: CASSLAQIYTGELFF
DNA: TGTGCCAGCAGCTTGGCCCAGATATACACCGGGGAGCTGTTTTTT
J: TRBJ2-2
size: .
D: .
V: TRBV7-2

CDR3: CAIDSADTQYF
DNA: TGTGCCATAGATTCGGCAGATACGCAGTATTTT
J: TRBJ2-3
size: many
D: .
V: TRBV10-3

CDR3: CASSSRLEQYF
DNA: TGTGCCAGCAGCTCCAGGCTCGAGCAGTACTTC
J: TRBJ2-7
size: many
D: .
V: TRBV11-2

CDR3: CSVKGWTDPADTQYF
DNA: TGCAGCGTAAAAGGATGGACCGACCCGGCAGATACGCAGTATTTT
J: TRBJ2-3
size: .
D: .
V: TRBV29-1

CDR3: CASSIAPTGTGANVLTF
DNA: TGTGCCAGTAGTATAGCGCCAACAGGGACGGGGGCCAACGTCCTGACTTTC
J: TRBJ2-6
size: few
D: .
V: TRBV19